The following is a TCR beta chain sequence with its context. These data belong to a study of STAT5B mutations in CD4+ large granular lymphocyte leukemia. Here immunoSEQ multiplex PCR was the method, and the copy in TCRdb shows in-frame clones only, minus some. This table holds roughly 30,000 clones, about 70% found once. Source material: CD4+ T cells from blood buffy coats. This clonotype was obtained from a human donor in good health.

This CDR3 is CASSLTGVDYGYTF. The CDR3 nucleotides read TGTGCCAGCAGCTTAACAGGGGTGGACTATGGCTACACCTTC. The chain uses TRBV5-6 and TRBJ1-2, with 7 bases matching TRBD1. The junction had 4 bases not matched to a gene; V was cut back by 2 bases and J by 3 bases. This CDR3 has 14 residues. Germline CDR1 reads SGHDT; CDR2 reads YYEEEE.